This is a list of T cell receptor beta chains from one sample in a study of blood T cell repertoires in COVID-19. The table came from immunoSEQ multiplex PCR; TCRdb's copy has only in-frame clones and leaves some out. The table has about 280,000 clones, around 85% seen once. Sequencing was carried out using peripheral blood. The source is a woman between 25 and 40 years old who had recovered from COVID-19. The CDR3 runs from the conserved cysteine through the conserved F or W. D genes are given only for firm matches.

v_call: TRBV10-1
cdr3_length: 14
j_call: TRBJ1-1
d_call: NA
cdr3_aa: CASSEDRGRTEAFF

v_call: TRBV3-1/TRBV3-2
cdr3_length: 16
j_call: TRBJ2-3
d_call: NA
cdr3_aa: CASSQVGGKGTDTQYF

v_call: TRBV7-2
cdr3_length: 14
j_call: TRBJ1-2
d_call: NA
cdr3_aa: CASSLNAGYYGYTF

v_call: TRBV7-9
cdr3_length: 14
j_call: TRBJ1-2
d_call: NA
cdr3_aa: CASSLRSQDYGYTF

v_call: TRBV10-2
cdr3_length: 15
j_call: TRBJ1-5
d_call: NA
cdr3_aa: CASRGGRNSNQPQHF

v_call: TRBV5-5
cdr3_length: 17
j_call: TRBJ1-2
d_call: TRBD1
cdr3_aa: CASSSNMFGTGDYGYTF

v_call: TRBV7-2
cdr3_length: 15
j_call: TRBJ2-7
d_call: NA
cdr3_aa: CASSPKTPQPYEQYF

v_call: TRBV25-1
cdr3_length: 13
j_call: TRBJ2-2
d_call: TRBD2
cdr3_aa: CASTRGGSGELFF

v_call: TRBV27
cdr3_length: 17
j_call: TRBJ2-1
d_call: TRBD2
cdr3_aa: CASSLSRTSRRDNEQFF

v_call: TRBV7-9
cdr3_length: 15
j_call: TRBJ2-3
d_call: NA
cdr3_aa: CASSPPTGSTDTQYF

v_call: TRBV2
cdr3_length: 14
j_call: TRBJ1-5
d_call: TRBD1
cdr3_aa: CASTPGQVNQPQHF

v_call: TRBV4-1
cdr3_length: 16
j_call: TRBJ1-2
d_call: NA
cdr3_aa: CASSQNKQGGRFGYTF